This TCR beta chain was sequenced during a study of graft-versus-host responses after intestinal transplantation. Study background: The whole recipient group had anti-thymocyte globulin induction followed by tacrolimus and steroids for two to three years.

Germline loops: CDR1 MNHNS, CDR2 SASEGT. V dropped 1 base and J dropped 9; count of bases not matched to a gene: 7. CDR3 length equals 16 residues. The study's findings and limits: GvH clones were identified in recipient marrow, with some first appearing in ileum or blood.

Some clones are missing from TCRdb's copy, which holds only in-frame ones; the method was immunoSEQ multiplex PCR. The sample shows about 100,000 clones, 87% of them seen only once. With regard to this clone: The target antigen is unknown.

The TCR comes from a human donor who was the organ donor for an intestinal transplant. The sample was unstimulated CD4+ T cells sorted from spleen or lymph node cells, taken before transplant. The V and J genes are TRBV6-1 and TRBJ2-1; 12 bases map to TRBD1. The CDR3 DNA is TGTGCCAGCAGTGAAGTTCGGGGACAGGGGGCGTCTGAGCAGTTCTTC. This encodes CASSEVRGQGASEQFF.